Reported below is one T cell receptor beta chain. Which antigen it targets is not known. No base-level quality is on record; no much larger clone is a single base apart. TCR CDR3 regions were amplified from genomic DNA by multiplex PCR using the deep immunoSEQ assay. Extracted genomic DNA from each cell subset was distributed evenly across all wells of several immunoSEQ 96-well plates, and each plate was treated as a replicate. For sorted subsets, around 200 ng genomic DNA, equal to 25,000 to 35,000 T cell genomes, was loaded into each replicate PCR. Purified libraries were measured with a Qubit 3.0 fluorometer, size-checked on a Bioanalyzer 2100, and measured again with the KAPA Library Quantification kit. Every immunoSEQ 96-well plate was sequenced on a separate single-read 150-cycle Illumina NextSeq 550 flow cell. For the original study's pipeline: Because the immunoSEQ output held only junctional sequences and lacked quality scores, the filtering could not match the filtering applied to full-length reads. Sequences were annotated with PyIR, a Python wrapper for IgBLAST v1.9, and V/J genes and CDR3 were assigned using IMGT germline references. Any read was removed if the V/J assignment was weak (E-value above 1e-6), the CDR3 was missing, or the read contained stop codons, out-of-frame junctions, or ambiguous translated residues. V3J clonotypes were defined as sequences sharing the same inferred V gene, J gene, and CDR3 amino acid sequence. To compute the percentage overlap between repertoires, the number of shared unique clonotypes was divided by the size of the smaller repertoire. Repertoire richness was assessed with RTK rarefaction, the Chao1 estimator, and Recon v2.1 estimates of unobserved clonotypes. Generation probabilities for all TCRbeta clonotypes obtained by the gDNA method from a handful of donors were computed using OLGA. The table was pulled from immuneACCESS by TCRdb, which kept in-frame rearrangements only. Such tables lose some clones; where checked, under half of the loss comes from unresolved V genes, and the rest has no known cause. From that table come the V and J calls and clone size; the DNA was used to work out D and trimming. A total of about 2.1 million clones appear in this sample, about 93% of them only once. The ten largest clonotypes hold 1.5% to 2% of the sample.

This sample is drawn from a study of shared clonotypes between healthy human individuals (TCRdb year 2020). Background on the whole study: The cohort comprised a couple of women and a few men aged 18 to 49 years. Each donor's leukapheresis produced roughly between roughly 0.85 and 9.5 billion PBMCs. For each donor, three plates each were used for CD4 naive and CD4 memory, two plates were used for CD8 naive, and one plate was used for CD8 memory. To increase sequencing depth and limit assay-specific biases, TCR repertoire library preparation and sequencing were carried out by different laboratories using diverse techniques. To estimate repertoire size and how much clonotypes are shared between individuals, the study performed deep sequencing of blood TCR repertoires from 4 to 6 healthy adults.

For the CD8 naive samples, CD45RO-negative cells were positively selected for CCR7, yielding a CD45RA+CCR7+ population from which TemRA cells were excluded. Healthy HIV-negative adults with no recently reported acute infections or vaccinations were included as donors. Every donor was a Caucasian adult living in Nashville, Tennessee, USA. After blood collection by leukapheresis, PBMCs were isolated using Ficoll-Histopaque density gradient centrifugation and then cryopreserved in the vapor phase of liquid nitrogen. Purity and quantity of every magnetically sorted T cell population were checked by analytical flow cytometry. Genomic DNA was isolated from every sorted fraction and measured by UV absorbance on a Nanodrop 2000c. What the authors observed across the whole study: Clonotypes shared by all four sorted-subset donors showed higher generation probabilities than non-shared clonotypes. Naive subsets generally had larger estimated clonotype richness than memory subsets. Even with the large sequencing depth, rarefaction of the sorted-subset datasets indicated that sequencing was incomplete. The small number of donors limited the genetic and exposure-history diversity represented. Sharing across several donors was observed for about 4.8% of naive CD4, around 3.5% of naive CD8, around 2.5% of memory CD4, and around 0.4% of memory CD8 clonotypes. Pairwise subsampling indicated that sequencing depth was expected to affect the degree of clonotype sharing among donors. Sampling was restricted to blood, and TCR repertoires in tissue are likely to differ from TCR repertoires in blood.

This TCR was recovered from a man between 18 and 35 years old in good health. Some clones in this sample may be carry-over from other donors' samples. The sequencing sample was made of naive CD8+ T cells from PBMCs. The cell subset or site label of this sample denotes: CD45RA+CCR7+.

The nucleotides are TGCGCCAGCACCCAGGGCGGGGAGCTGTTTTTT. Protein translation: CASTQGGELFF. The chain uses TRBV4-3 and TRBJ2-2; the D segment could be TRBD1, given 5 matching bases. V lost 7 bases and J lost 7 bases; the stretch between them is 7 bases long. Including the terminal cysteine and phenylalanine, the CDR3 comprises 11 residues. CDR3 DNA only is kept here, 33 bases in frame from base 1. The germline V gene specifies LGHNA as CDR1 and YSLEER as CDR2.